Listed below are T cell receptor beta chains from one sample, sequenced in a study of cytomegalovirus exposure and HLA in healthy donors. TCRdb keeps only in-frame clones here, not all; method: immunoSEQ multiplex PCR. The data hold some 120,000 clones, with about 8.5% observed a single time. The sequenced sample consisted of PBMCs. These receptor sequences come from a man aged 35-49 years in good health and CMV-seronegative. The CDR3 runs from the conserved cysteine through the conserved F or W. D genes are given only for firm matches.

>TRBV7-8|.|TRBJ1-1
CASSTRQPLDTEAFF
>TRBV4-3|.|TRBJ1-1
CASSQDLYRPEAFF
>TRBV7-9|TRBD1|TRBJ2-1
CASSLQGAVNEQFF
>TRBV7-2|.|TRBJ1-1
CASSLVLAGNTEAFF
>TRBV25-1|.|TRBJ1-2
CASSQTGVGLLGGYTF
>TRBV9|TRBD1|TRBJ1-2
CASSSTGGSYGYTF
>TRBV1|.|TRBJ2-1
CTSSLGQYSYNEQFF
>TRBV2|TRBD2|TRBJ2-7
CASSWTSGGSPGDF
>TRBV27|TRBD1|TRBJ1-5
CASSFGGGRSNQPQHF
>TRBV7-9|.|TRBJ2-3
CASSYPGGTDTQYF
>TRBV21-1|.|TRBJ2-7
CASSFTGTGGEQYF
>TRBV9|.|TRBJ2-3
CASNPGLLQADTQYF
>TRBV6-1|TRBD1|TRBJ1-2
CASKRTGGYGYTF
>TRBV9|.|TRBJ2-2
CASSAEGLPVATGELFF
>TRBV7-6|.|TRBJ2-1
CASSPLGQGPYNEQFF
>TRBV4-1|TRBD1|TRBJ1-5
CASSQDRGNQPQHF
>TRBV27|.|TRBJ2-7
CASSFSNSYEQYF
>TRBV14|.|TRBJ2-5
CASSQGTTGWETQYF
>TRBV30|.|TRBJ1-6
CARQVGDYNSPLHF
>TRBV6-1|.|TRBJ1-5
CASSEAPGGSHYNQPQHF
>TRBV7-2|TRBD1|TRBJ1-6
CASSLASGGYSPLHF
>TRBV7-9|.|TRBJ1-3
CASSLAGASGNTIYF
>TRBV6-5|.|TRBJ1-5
CASSYSVQGLQPQHF
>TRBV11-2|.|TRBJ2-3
CASSSATEISTDTQYF
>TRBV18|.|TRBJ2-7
CASSATQGSYEQYF
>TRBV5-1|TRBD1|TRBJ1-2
CASSSAPGQEFEGYTF
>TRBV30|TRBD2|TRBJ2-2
CASAGTKNTGELFF
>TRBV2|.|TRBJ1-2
CASTRQINYGYTF
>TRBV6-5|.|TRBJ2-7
CASSPGQPYEQYF
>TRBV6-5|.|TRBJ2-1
CASSYSADNEQFF
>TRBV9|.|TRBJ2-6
CASSVAPGANVLTF
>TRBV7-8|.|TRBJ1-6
CASSAVGYSPLHF
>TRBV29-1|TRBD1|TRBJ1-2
CSVIPGQGNYGYTF
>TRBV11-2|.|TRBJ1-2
CASSLVTANYGYTF
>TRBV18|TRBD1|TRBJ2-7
CASSPSDRESYEQYF
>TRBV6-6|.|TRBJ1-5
CASSYIRQPQHF
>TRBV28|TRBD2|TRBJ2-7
CASSSVGGGEQYF
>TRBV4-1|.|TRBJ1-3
CASSQGNSGVGNTIYF
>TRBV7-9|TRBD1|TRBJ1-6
CASSWDSRNSPLHF
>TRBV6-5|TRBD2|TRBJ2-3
CASNSPGGGTDTQYF
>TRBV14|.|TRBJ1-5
CASSQEGGRGQPQHF
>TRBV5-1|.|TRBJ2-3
CASSHDGLHGTDTQYF
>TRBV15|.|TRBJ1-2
CATSRRPAAPNYGYTF
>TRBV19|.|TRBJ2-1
CASTALRAGVSNEQFF
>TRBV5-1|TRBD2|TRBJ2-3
CASSRLAGRDVTDTQYF
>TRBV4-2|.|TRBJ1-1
CASSQGPQSTTEAFF
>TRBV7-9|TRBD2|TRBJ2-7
CASSLPPGLAVNEQYF
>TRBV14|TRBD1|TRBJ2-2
CASSQRIDRGNTGELFF
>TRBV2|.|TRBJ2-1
CASRKGDGTYNEQFF
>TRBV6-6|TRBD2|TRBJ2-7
CASSYGGGSYEQYF
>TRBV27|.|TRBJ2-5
CASSTTGYETQYF